These 2 T cell receptor beta chains originate from one sample sequenced in a study of multiple sclerosis patients with progressive multifocal leukoencephalopathy. Time point defined: before natalizumab initiation. Sequencing was performed with immunoSEQ multiplex PCR; in TCRdb, only in-frame clones are kept and a portion is missing. The sample includes under 40,000 clones, about 91% seen only once; the top ten take approximately 1.5%. Sequencing was performed on PBMCs. The receptor source for this set is a human donor with multiple sclerosis.

The rearrangement links TRBV15 to TRBJ2-5; the match to TRBD2 covers 7 bases. V dropped 8 bases and J dropped 5; count of bases not matched to a gene: 5. CDR1 and CDR2 (germline): LNHNV, YYDKDF (reference sequence). CDR3 length: 12 amino acids. CDR3 sequence reads: CATGGGWETQYF. As DNA, the CDR3 is TGTGCCACCGGCGGGGGTTGGGAGACCCAGTACTTC.

The chain recombines TRBV14 with TRBJ1-1; TRBD1 is a possible D gene (6 bases). CDR1 and CDR2 (germline): SGHDN, FVKESK. With 1 base removed from V and 4 bases from J, the gap between germline ends came to 16 bases. The CDR3 runs to 16 residues. In nucleotides, the CDR3 is TGTGCCAGCAGCCAAGGTCGGGGGGGCGGGCGCACTGAAGCTTTCTTT. It translates to CASSQGRGGGRTEAFF.